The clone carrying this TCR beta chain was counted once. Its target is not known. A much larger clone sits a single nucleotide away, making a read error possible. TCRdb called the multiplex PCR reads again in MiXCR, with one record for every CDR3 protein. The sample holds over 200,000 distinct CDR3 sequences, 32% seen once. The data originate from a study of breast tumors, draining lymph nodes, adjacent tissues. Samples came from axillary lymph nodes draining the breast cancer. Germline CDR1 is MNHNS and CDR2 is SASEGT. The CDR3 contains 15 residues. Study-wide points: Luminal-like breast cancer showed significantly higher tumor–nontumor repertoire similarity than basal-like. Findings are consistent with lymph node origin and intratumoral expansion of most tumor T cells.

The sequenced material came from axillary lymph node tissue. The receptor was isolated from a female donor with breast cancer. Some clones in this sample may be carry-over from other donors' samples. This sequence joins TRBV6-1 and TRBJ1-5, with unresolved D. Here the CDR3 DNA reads TGTGCCAGCAGTCTGCGGACTGCGGTCAATCAGCCCCGGCATTTT. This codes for CASSLRTAVNQPRHF.